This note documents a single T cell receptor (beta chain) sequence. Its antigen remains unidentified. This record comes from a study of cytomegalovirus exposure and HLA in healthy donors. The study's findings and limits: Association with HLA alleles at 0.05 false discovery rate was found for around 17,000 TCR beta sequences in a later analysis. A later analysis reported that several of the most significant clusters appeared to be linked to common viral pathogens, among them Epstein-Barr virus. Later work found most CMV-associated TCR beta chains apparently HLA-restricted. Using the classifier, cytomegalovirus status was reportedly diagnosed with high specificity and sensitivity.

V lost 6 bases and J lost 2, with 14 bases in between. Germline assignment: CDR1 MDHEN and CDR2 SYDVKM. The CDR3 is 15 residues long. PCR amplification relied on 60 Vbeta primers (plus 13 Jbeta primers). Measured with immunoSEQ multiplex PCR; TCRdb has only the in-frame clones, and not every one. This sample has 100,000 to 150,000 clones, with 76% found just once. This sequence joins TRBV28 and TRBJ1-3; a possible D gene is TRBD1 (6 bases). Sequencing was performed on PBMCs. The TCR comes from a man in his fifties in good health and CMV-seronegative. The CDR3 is CASSPGVIAGNTIYF. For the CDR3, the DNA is TGTGCCAGCAGCCCAGGGGTCATTGCTGGAAACACCATATATTTT.